These 14 T cell receptor beta chains were sequenced from one sample in a study of blood T cell repertoires in COVID-19. Repertoires were generated with immunoSEQ multiplex PCR, while TCRdb's copy carries only in-frame clones and drops some. Among 140,000 to 150,000 clones listed, 84% were seen once. Specimen: peripheral blood. The source is a human donor in a cohort sampled during active COVID-19.

V is TRBV4-1 and J is TRBJ2-3; 8 bases line up with TRBD2. The J segment lost 5 bases and the V segment lost 4 bases, leaving 8 bases of the junction unmatched. The CDR3 is 15 amino acids. The germline gives CDR1 MGHRA, CDR2 YSYEKL. CDR3 nucleotides: TGCGCCAGCAGCCTCATAGCGGGGATGGTAGATACGCAGTATTTT. It translates to CASSLIAGMVDTQYF.

This clone was observed at least ten times. The CDR3 nucleotides read TGTGCCAGCAGTTACTTCTCTGGGGGCAAGACGGGGACCCAGTACTTC. Protein: CASSYFSGGKTGTQYF. The chain couples TRBV6-5 to TRBJ2-5; TRBD1 might be the D (6 bases). Germline loops: CDR1 MNHEY, CDR2 SVGAGI. V was pared by 1 base and J by 7 bases, with 19 bases between. The CDR3 covers 16 residues.

This clone was observed once. The chain couples TRBV24-1 to TRBJ2-7; D is possibly TRBD1 (6 bases). Trimming cost V 4 bases and J 1 base, with 10 bases left between them. This CDR3 has 14 residues. The germline CDR1 and CDR2 sequences are KGHDR and SFDVKD. The DNA for the CDR3 is TGTGCCACCAGTGACTCACAGGGATCCTACGAGCAGTACTTC. It is translated as CATSDSQGSYEQYF.

CDR3 protein: CASSYSLSTALYGYTF. The CDR3 nucleotides are TGTGCCAGCAGTTACTCGCTTTCGACAGCTTTGTATGGCTACACCTTC. The rearrangement uses TRBV6-2 or TRBV6-3 and TRBJ1-2; D might be TRBD1 (5 bases). CDR1 and CDR2 from the germline V gene are MNHEY and SVGEGT. CDR3 length equals 16 residues. V was shortened by 0 bases and J by 5 bases, with 16 bases between the two germline ends.

This clone has only one observation. The rearrangement joins TRBV28 to TRBJ1-5, with D unclear. CDR1 is MDHEN and CDR2 is SYDVKM in the germline V gene. V lost 6 bases to trimming and J lost 4 bases, with 10 bases between them. CDR3 length: 13 residues. The CDR3 reads CASRLVGNQPQHF. For the CDR3, the DNA is TGTGCCAGCAGGCTAGTAGGTAATCAGCCCCAGCATTTT.

This chain connects TRBV4-2 to TRBJ1-4; tentatively, D is TRBD1 (6 bases). CDR3 length: 14 amino acids. CDR1 is LGHNA, CDR2 YNFKEQ, per germline. Trimming took 0 bases from V and 8 from J, leaving 10 bases between them. CDR3 sequence (DNA): TGTGCCAGCAGCCAAGAGCAGGGGAGAGAAAAACTGTTTTTT. Translated, it gives CASSQEQGREKLFF.

The gene calls are TRBV15 and TRBJ1-5, with unresolved D. V was trimmed by 0 bases and J by 8 bases, leaving 5 bases between them. Looked up from germline, CDR1 is LNHNV and CDR2 is YYDKDF (reference sequence). This CDR3 comprises 12 residues. The CDR3 DNA reads as TGTGCCACCAGCAGAGATCAGGAGCCCCAGCATTTT. Protein: CATSRDQEPQHF.

The CDR3 bases are TGTGCCAGCAGTTACGAAACCAGAAATTCACCCCTCCACTTT. It is translated as CASSYETRNSPLHF. The rearrangement uses TRBV6-5 and TRBJ1-6; unclear D gene. Germline-derived CDR1 and CDR2 are MNHEY and SVGAGI. This CDR3 is built from 14 residues. With 2 bases removed from V and 7 bases from J, the gap between germline ends came to 9 bases.

The chain combines TRBV12-3 or TRBV12-4 with TRBJ2-7, with D perhaps matching TRBD1 (5 bases). Trimming removed 6 bases from V and 7 bases from J, with 13 bases in between. CDR3 length equals 12 residues. The CDR3 DNA sequence: TGTGCCAGCAGGGGGCCCTACGTGGAGCAGTACTTC. As protein: CASRGPYVEQYF.

The chain employs TRBV19 and TRBJ2-5; weak D call: TRBD1 (5 bases). The germline gives CDR1 LNHDA, CDR2 SQIVND (reference sequence). The CDR3 has 16 amino acids. Trimming took 3 bases from V and 2 from J, leaving 16 bases between them. The DNA of the CDR3 is TGTGCCAGTAGTATCTCCCCGGACACACTACAAGAGACCCAGTACTTC. Translating it yields CASSISPDTLQETQYF.

The chain couples TRBV11-3 to TRBJ2-5; 16 bases match TRBD2. CDR3 length equals 19 residues. Germline CDR1 is SGHNT and CDR2 is YENEEA. V lost 1 base, J lost 5 bases, and 10 bases stayed unmatched. In nucleotides, the CDR3 is TGTGCCAGCAGCTTAGCGTTCGGGACTAGCGGGAGGGCCGTGGAGACCCAGTACTTC. Translating gives CASSLAFGTSGRAVETQYF.

J is TRBJ1-5 and V is TRBV4-2, with D perhaps TRBD1 (6 bases). CDR1 is LGHNA, CDR2 YNFKEQ, per germline. Trimming removed 0 bases at V and 7 bases at J, with 16 bases between. This CDR3 has 16 amino acids. This CDR3 reads CASSQDPQGRLQPQHF. CDR3 coding DNA: TGTGCCAGCAGCCAAGATCCACAGGGAAGGCTACAGCCCCAGCATTTT.

The chain employs TRBV4-1 and TRBJ2-3; the D gene is possibly TRBD1 (5 bases). This CDR3 is built from 13 residues. From germline, CDR1 is MGHRA and CDR2 YSYEKL. Trimming cost V 0 bases and J 5 bases, with 6 bases left between them. The CDR3: CASSQEGVDTQYF. CDR3 nucleotide sequence: TGCGCCAGCAGCCAAGAAGGGGTAGATACGCAGTATTTT.

This chain joins TRBV18 and TRBJ2-1, with 12 bases lining up with TRBD2. CDR1 and CDR2 from the germline V gene are KGHSH and LQKENI. CDR3 length: 16 residues. V was pared by 2 bases and J by 5 bases, with 4 bases of the junction left unmatched. The CDR3, as DNA: TGTGCCAGCTCACCAATTCTAGCGGGGGGGAACAATGAGCAGTTCTTC. Translating it yields CASSPILAGGNNEQFF.